This T cell receptor beta chain was captured in a study of cytomegalovirus exposure and HLA in healthy donors. Study results and limitations: It was reported that the classifier diagnosed cytomegalovirus status with high specificity and sensitivity in both the original and validation cohorts. Some TCR beta chains (164 of them) were listed as cytomegalovirus-associated.

The donors were in the approximately 110-subject validation cohort; that cohort was separate from the approximately 670-subject first cohort. Germline lookup yields CDR1 MRHNA and CDR2 SNTAGT. This CDR3 is built from 14 residues. Trimming cost V 8 bases and J 6 bases; bases outside gene matches: 12. The table came from immunoSEQ multiplex PCR; TCRdb's copy has only in-frame clones and leaves some out. The data contain roughly 90,000 clones, 85% of them singletons. With regard to this clone: Antigen specificity is unknown.

The sequencing sample was made of PBMCs. The chain is built from TRBV6-4 and TRBJ1-1; 7 bases line up with TRBD1. The origin of this receptor is a man between 18 and 35 years old in good health and CMV-seropositive. CDR3 protein: CASRVMRGLAEAFF. In DNA, the CDR3 is TGTGCCAGCCGAGTCATGAGGGGGCTGGCTGAAGCTTTCTTT.